This entry features one TCR beta chain sequence. Antigen specificity is unknown. This sample is drawn from a study of beta chain features in type 1 diabetes. Expressed TCRB transcripts were sequenced because the entire RNA isolate underwent reverse transcription. TCRdb's copy holds only in-frame clones and misses some; the assay was immunoSEQ multiplex PCR. The sample holds approximately 360,000 clones, over 10% seen once. Study findings and constraints: For type 1 diabetes patients, VDJ junctions showed fewer insertions and more deletions. Relative to healthy donors, patients appeared to have naive, central memory and Treg TCRB repertoires that were more similar. Significant though moderate, a shortening of TCRB CDR3s appeared in all four CD4+ subsets of Type 1 diabetes patients.

The TCR sequence derives from a woman under 30 with type 1 diabetes. Sequencing was performed on naive CD4+ T cells from blood.

CDR3 in DNA: TGTGCCAGTAGTCCCCTAGCGGGGGGGACCGGGGAGCTGTTTTTT. It is translated as CASSPLAGGTGELFF. This chain links TRBV19 with TRBJ2-2, with 12 bases aligning to TRBD2. V dropped 5 bases and J dropped 5; count of bases not matched to a gene: 3. The CDR3 length is 15 residues. The germline V gene encodes CDR1 LNHDA and CDR2 SQIVND (reference sequence).